This T cell receptor beta chain was documented in a study of T cells in Graves' hyperthyroidism and ophthalmopathy (dated by TCRdb to the late 2010s). About the investigation overall: TCR V-J signatures able to tell the groups apart were searched for in a discovery cohort of 95 or so patients, of whom more than 40 had Graves' ophthalmopathy and roughly 59 had stable Graves' hyperthyroidism. Prospective prediction of ophthalmopathy was tested in an independent validation cohort consisting of roughly 19 hyperthyroidism patients and more than 15 patients who later progressed to ophthalmopathy. For training and testing, the 110 or so patients in the discovery cohort were randomly divided in a 7:3 ratio. In addition, the study compared T-cell repertoires in thyroid tissue and in blood from roughly six Graves' hyperthyroidism patients. Once sampling was done, hyperthyroidism patients were given methimazole at a starting dose of 30 mg daily, whereas ophthalmopathy patients were given high-dose intravenous methylprednisolone. TCR Vbeta CDR3 sequencing of 120 to 150 peripheral blood samples (over 40 ophthalmopathy, roughly 72 hyperthyroidism and around 17 progressor patients) is reported in the paper.

Patients with uncontrolled infections, other autoimmune diseases, pregnancy or lactation were excluded. Diagnoses were established on the basis of clinical symptoms, serum thyroxine and TRAb, thyroid ultrasound, and orbital computed tomography. Total RNA was extracted using Trizol reagent, and RNA quality was assessed on an Agilent 2100 Bioanalyzer. The CDR3 runs 12 residues from the cysteine to the phenylalanine. The sequence is cut down to CDR3 DNA, 36 bases in frame from base 1. V has 8 bases trimmed and J has 4 bases trimmed; junction bases matching no gene number 6. The germline V gene (reference sequence) gives CDR1 as DFQATT and CDR2 as SNEGSKA. The TCR beta CDR3 regions were amplified from the RNA transcripts. A first-round RT-PCR of the TCR CDR3 used the HTBI primer set with the Qiagen OneStep RT-PCR kit. Libraries were constructed in a second round of multiplex PCR, after which size selection and purification were carried out. Sequencing of the libraries was done on an Illumina HiSeq2000 using paired-end 100 bp reads. The published analysis was carried out like this. SOAPnuke was used to process the raw data, with reads discarded if the reads contained adapters or uncalled bases, had a mean Phred below 15, or lacked an exact constant-primer or identifier match. High-quality paired reads were merged using COPE v1.2.5, and each unique nucleotide sequence was defined as a clonotype. MiTCR v1.1 was used to align clonotypes to the IMGT TRBV, TRBD and TRBJ reference segments. The analysis included only V-J combinations with a frequency above 0.0001, which together covered approximately 99% of the repertoires. The TCS score was defined as F50 (clonal expansion) divided by E x V (chaos), with BLOSUM62-based TCRdist calculated between CDR3 peptides within each V-J. Welch's t-statistics and random forest reduced roughly 530 V-J features to 10 to 15, which were used in a naive Bayes classifier (R e1071). The Morisita-Horn index was used to measure how similar the thyroid and blood repertoires were. TCRdb reworked the public reads: Q25 trimming with fastp, MiXCR clone assembly, productive beta chains retained. Rows with one shared CDR3 protein collapse into an entry with the most common genes and DNA. In this record, the V and J calls reflect TCRdb's handling and not the investigators' own analysis. Within this sample are a few hundred thousand distinct CDR3 sequences, with about 46% of them counted one time only. Around two fifths of the sample rests with the top ten.

Regarding this clonotype: The antigen this receptor binds is unknown. One base away there is no much larger clone; base qualities are not given.

On the study overall, not on this receptor specifically: A 13 V-J signature model separated ophthalmopathy from stable hyperthyroidism, with roughly 88% sensitivity and 81.08% specificity in cross-validation and 80%/75% in testing. In validation, the model predicted progression to ophthalmopathy a median of approximately 6.3 months before onset, with about 71% sensitivity and 72.22% specificity. No statistical method was used to fix the sample size in advance, and group allocation was not hidden from the investigators. Most expanded thyroid clonotypes (frequency above 0.001) were also found in blood, which suggests that blood repertoires may mirror thyroid immune responses.

The V gene is TRBV20-1 and the J gene is TRBJ2-7; TRBD1 aligns with 9 central bases. The sequenced sample consisted of peripheral blood or thyroid tissue (not recorded which). The source is an adult woman with Graves' disease, either hyperthyroidism or ophthalmopathy (not recorded which). In nucleotides, the sequence is TGCAGTTCAAACAGGGGGCTATACGAGCAGTACTTC. Its product reads: CSSNRGLYEQYF.